This T cell receptor beta chain was sequenced for a study of beta chain features in type 1 diabetes. Expressed TCRB transcripts were sequenced after all isolated RNA was converted to cDNA. Regulatory, naive and central memory T cell samples averaged around 3.6 million reads. The data were produced by immunoSEQ multiplex PCR, yet TCRdb's version contains in-frame clones alone and is incomplete. The sample has about 340,000 clones; less than 10% are singletons. This clone occurred a few times. The CDR3 has 17 amino acids. V gave up 7 bases and J gave up 5 bases; unmatched junction bases: 17. Germline CDR1 SGHVS, CDR2 FNYEAQ.

The clonotype was recovered from a woman aged 18-29 years in good health. Material for sequencing was central memory CD4+ T cells from blood. The chain employs TRBV7-6 and TRBJ2-5; 9 bases are a match to TRBD1. CDR3 nucleotide sequence: TGTGCCAGCACACGCTCAACCGGGACAGGGTTTATTGAGACCCAGTACTTC. Its translation is CASTRSTGTGFIETQYF.